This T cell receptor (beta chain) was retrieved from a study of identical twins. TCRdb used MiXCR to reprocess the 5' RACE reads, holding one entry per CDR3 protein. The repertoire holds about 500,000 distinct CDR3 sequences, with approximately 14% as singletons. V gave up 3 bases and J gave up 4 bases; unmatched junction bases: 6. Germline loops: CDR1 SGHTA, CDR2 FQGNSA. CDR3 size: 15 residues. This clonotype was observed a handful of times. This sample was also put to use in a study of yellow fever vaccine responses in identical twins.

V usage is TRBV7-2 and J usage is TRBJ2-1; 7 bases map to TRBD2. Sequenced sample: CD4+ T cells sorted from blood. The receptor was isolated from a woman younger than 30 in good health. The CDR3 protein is CASSLWRDYYNEQFF. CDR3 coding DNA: TGTGCCAGCAGCTTGTGGAGGGACTATTACAATGAGCAGTTCTTC.